These T cell receptor beta chains were read from a single sample in a study of T cell responses to AZD1222 COVID-19 vaccine. Generated by immunoSEQ multiplex PCR, the TCRdb table keeps only in-frame clones and is missing some. The sample has around 110,000 clones; roughly 90% are singletons. This sample comprised peripheral blood, obtained on day 0 of AZD1222 vaccination. Source of these receptors: an adult in good health. Both conserved end residues are part of each CDR3. A D gene is named only where the DNA matches it firmly. A clone size is listed for some rows: how often the clone was seen (once, few, many), or a class if it is expanded.

>NA|TRBV14|TRBJ1-2|NA
TGTGCCAGCAGCCCGGGACCCTCCTATGGCTACACCTTC
CASSPGPSYGYTF
>NA|TRBV4-1|TRBJ2-1|NA
TGCGCCAGCAGCCAAGATAGTCGTAGCGTAACATACAATGAGCAGTTCTTC
CASSQDSRSVTYNEQFF
>NA|TRBV19|TRBJ1-2|NA
TGTGCCAGTGCCCTGGGGGAGAACTATGGCTACACCTTC
CASALGENYGYTF
>NA|TRBV27|TRBJ2-7|TRBD2
TGTGCCAGCAGTCTTGGGACTAGCGGGAGGGCCAGCAAGCAGTACTTC
CASSLGTSGRASKQYF
>NA|TRBV19|TRBJ1-1|NA
TGTGCCAGTAGTCCCCCCGGAGGGGGTACCACTGAAGCTTTCTTT
CASSPPGGGTTEAFF
>NA|TRBV28|TRBJ2-7|NA
TGTGCCAGCAACCGACGGGCGGTTCGGGCCTACGAGCAGTACTTC
CASNRRAVRAYEQYF
>NA|TRBV3-1/TRBV3-2|TRBJ2-3|TRBD1
TGTGCCAGCAGCCCCTCGACAGGGTCGACGCAGTATTTT
CASSPSTGSTQYF
>NA|TRBV27|TRBJ1-5|TRBD1
TGTGCCAGCAGTTTATCACAGGGGGCAGGTCAGCCCCAGCATTTT
CASSLSQGAGQPQHF
>NA|TRBV28|TRBJ2-3|NA
TGTGCCAGCAGTCTCCGGGCAGATACGCAGTATTTT
CASSLRADTQYF
>NA|TRBV3-1/TRBV3-2|TRBJ1-1|NA
TGTGCCAGCAGCCAAGGCCGGGCTGGCACTGAAGCTTTCTTT
CASSQGRAGTEAFF
>NA|TRBV18|TRBJ1-3|NA
TGTGCCAGCTCACCCACTGAGTCGGGGGGGCCCAGCTCTGGAAACACCATATATTTT
CASSPTESGGPSSGNTIYF
>NA|TRBV4-1|TRBJ2-3|NA
TGCGCCAGCAGCCAAGAAACAGATAAGACTAGCACAGATACGCAGTATTTT
CASSQETDKTSTDTQYF
>NA|TRBV27|TRBJ1-2|NA
TGTGCCAGCAGCGGGGGAGACTCCCTCTATGGCTACACCTTC
CASSGGDSLYGYTF
>NA|TRBV5-1|TRBJ1-1|NA
TGCGCCAGCAGCTTGGAAGGATTGAGGGGCGGCACTGAAGCTTTCTTT
CASSLEGLRGGTEAFF
>NA|TRBV27|TRBJ1-3|NA
TGTGCCAGCAGTTCAGGGGGAAACACCATATATTTT
CASSSGGNTIYF
>NA|TRBV5-6|TRBJ1-5|NA
TGTGCCAGCAGCTTTCTCGGGCAGCCCCAGCATTTT
CASSFLGQPQHF
>NA|TRBV5-1|TRBJ1-6|TRBD1
TGCGCCAGCACCGGGACAGAAGGGGGTTCACCCCTCCACTTT
CASTGTEGGSPLHF
>NA|TRBV19|TRBJ2-2|NA
TGTGCCGCGACGGAGGGGTCATTACACGGGGAGCTGTTTTTT
CAATEGSLHGELFF
>NA|TRBV25-1|TRBJ1-5|NA
TGTGCCAGCAGTGAATCCCGGGGAGGCAATCAGCCCCAGCATTTT
CASSESRGGNQPQHF
>NA|TRBV4-3|TRBJ1-1|NA
TGCGCCAGCAGCCAAGATCGAGGCAGGGTTACTGAAGCTTTCTTT
CASSQDRGRVTEAFF
>NA|TRBV6-5|TRBJ1-1|NA
TGTGCCAGCAGTTATGGGGGTGAAGCTTTCTTT
CASSYGGEAFF
>once|TRBV7-2|TRBJ2-2|NA
TGTGCCAGCAGCTTTGGGGCTAGCTTGAACACCGGGGAGCTGTTTTTT
CASSFGASLNTGELFF
>NA|TRBV6-5|TRBJ2-2|NA
TGTGCCAGCAGTCCCCCAGGCGCTGTCACCGGGGAGCTGTTTTTT
CASSPPGAVTGELFF
>NA|TRBV7-9|TRBJ1-1|TRBD1
TGTGCCGGGACAGGGAGTAGTGTGAGAGCTTTCTTT
CAGTGSSVRAFF
>NA|TRBV27|TRBJ2-3|NA
TGTGCCAGCAGTTTATCGGGGCTGACTAGCACAGATACGCAGTATTTT
CASSLSGLTSTDTQYF
>NA|TRBV29-1|TRBJ2-7|TRBD1
TGCAGCGTTAACAGGGGGCGAAACGAGCAGTACTTC
CSVNRGRNEQYF
>NA|TRBV5-8|TRBJ1-1|NA
TGTGCCAGCAGCCCGTGGGGGGAGAAGGAGAACACTGAAGCTTTCTTT
CASSPWGEKENTEAFF
>NA|TRBV7-2|TRBJ2-7|TRBD2
TGTGCCAGCAGCTTCCTCTCCGGGACTAGCGGGCACCTCCGCAGCTTC
CASSFLSGTSGHLRSF
>once|TRBV27|TRBJ1-5|NA
TGTGCCAGCAGTTTATTTGGGGTAGGGAGCAATCAGCCCCAGCATTTT
CASSLFGVGSNQPQHF
>NA|TRBV2|TRBJ2-4|TRBD1
TGTGCCAGCAGGAAACCGGGACAGGTGGACATTCAGTACTTC
CASRKPGQVDIQYF
>NA|TRBV5-4|TRBJ2-7|TRBD2
TGTGCCAGCAGCTTCAGTCCCAGCGGGAGGGCCTCCTACGAGCAGTACTTC
CASSFSPSGRASYEQYF
>NA|TRBV6-2/TRBV6-3|TRBJ2-3|NA
TGTGCCAGCAGTTACTCGAGTTCTCCGGGAGCCCTCCCTAGCACAGATACGCAGTATTTT
CASSYSSSPGALPSTDTQYF
>few|TRBV11-3|TRBJ1-1|NA
TGTGCCAGCAGCAGGGGGAGCGACTACACTGAAGCTTTCTTT
CASSRGSDYTEAFF
>NA|TRBV27|TRBJ2-2|NA
TGTGCCAGCAGTTTCACCGGGGAGCTGTTTTTT
CASSFTGELFF
>NA|TRBV14|TRBJ1-2|NA
TGTGCCAGCAGCCAAGGACCCTTAATATATGGCTACACCTTC
CASSQGPLIYGYTF
>NA|TRBV27|TRBJ2-1|NA
TGTGCCAGCAGTTTATCGAGAGGCGGGACTTCCTACAATGAGCAGTTCTTC
CASSLSRGGTSYNEQFF
>NA|TRBV6-5|TRBJ2-7|TRBD2
TGTGCCAGCACCAGACTAGCGGGGGCCTACGAGCAGTACTTC
CASTRLAGAYEQYF
>NA|TRBV7-3|TRBJ2-5|NA
TGTGCCAGCAGCCTAACCGGGGGACCTAGGGAGACCCAGTACTTC
CASSLTGGPRETQYF
>few|TRBV28|TRBJ1-2|NA
TGTGCCAGCAGTTCCCTGGACAGACACGATGGCTACACCTTC
CASSSLDRHDGYTF
>NA|TRBV3-1/TRBV3-2|TRBJ1-4|NA
TGTGCCAGCAGCCAGGGGGCAACTAATGAAAAACTGTTTTTT
CASSQGATNEKLFF
>NA|TRBV12-5|TRBJ1-5|NA
TGTGCTAGTGGTGCGCAGGGACACAACAATCAGCCCCAGCATTTT
CASGAQGHNNQPQHF
>NA|TRBV7-2|TRBJ2-2|NA
TGTGCCAGCAGCGCTCCGAACACCGGGGAGCTGTTTTTT
CASSAPNTGELFF
>NA|TRBV2|TRBJ1-1|NA
TGTGCCAGCAGTGAACAGGGACTAGCGAACACTGAAGCTTTCTTT
CASSEQGLANTEAFF
>NA|TRBV16|TRBJ1-5|TRBD1
TGTGCCAGCAGCCTTAGCGACAGGGGATCGAATCAGCCCCAGCATTTT
CASSLSDRGSNQPQHF
>NA|TRBV16|TRBJ2-7|NA
TGTGCCAGCAGCCAATTCGGGGCCGGGAGTGGAAGCGAGCAGTACTTC
CASSQFGAGSGSEQYF
>NA|TRBV27|TRBJ1-2|TRBD1
TGTGCCAGCAGTTTTAGACAGGGGGCGGGTGGCTACACCTTC
CASSFRQGAGGYTF
>NA|TRBV7-2|TRBJ2-7|NA
TGTGCCAGCAGCGCCATAGCTTTTTTAGAGGAGCAGTACTTC
CASSAIAFLEEQYF
>once|TRBV28|TRBJ2-1|TRBD1
TGTGCCAGCAGGGGCGGACAGGGGAAACATTACAATGAGCAGTTCTTC
CASRGGQGKHYNEQFF
>once|TRBV3-1/TRBV3-2|TRBJ2-7|NA
TGTGCCAGCAGCCAAGACTTGCAGGTCTACGAGCAGTACTTC
CASSQDLQVYEQYF
>NA|TRBV3-1/TRBV3-2|TRBJ2-1|TRBD2
TGTGCCAGCAGCCACACCACTAGCGGGAGTAGGAATGAGCAGTTCTTC
CASSHTTSGSRNEQFF
>NA|TRBV28|TRBJ1-6|NA
TGTGCCAGCATCAGCCGGACAGTTGTCAATAATTCACCCCTCCACTTT
CASISRTVVNNSPLHF